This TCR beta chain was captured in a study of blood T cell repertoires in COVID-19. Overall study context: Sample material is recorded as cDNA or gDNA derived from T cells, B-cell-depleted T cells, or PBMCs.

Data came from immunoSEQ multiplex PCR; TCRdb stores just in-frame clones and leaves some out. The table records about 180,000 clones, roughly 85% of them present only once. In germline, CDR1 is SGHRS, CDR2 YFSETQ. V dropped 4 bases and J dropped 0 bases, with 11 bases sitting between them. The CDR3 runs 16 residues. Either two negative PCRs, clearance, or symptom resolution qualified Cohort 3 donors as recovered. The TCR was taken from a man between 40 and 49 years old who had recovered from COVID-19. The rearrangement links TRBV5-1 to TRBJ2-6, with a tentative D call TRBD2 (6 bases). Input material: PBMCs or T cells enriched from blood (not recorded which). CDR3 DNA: TGCGCCAGCAGCGGCGGGGTTTTCTCTGGGGCCAACGTCCTGACTTTC. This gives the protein CASSGGVFSGANVLTF.